This TCR beta chain was obtained from a study of blood T cell repertoires in COVID-19. TCRdb's copy holds only in-frame clones and misses some; the assay was immunoSEQ multiplex PCR. The sample comprises 85,000 to 100,000 clones, around 81% of which are singletons, and 7.5% to 9.5% rests with the top ten. V shed 3 bases and J 7 bases; nucleotides not matched to a gene: 9. The CDR3 sequence is 14 residues long. Germline CDR1 is SGHRS and CDR2 is YFSETQ. The J gene is TRBJ1-1, the V gene TRBV5-1; 7 positions match TRBD1. This receptor was obtained from a man aged 50-60 years who had recovered from COVID-19. The sample taken for sequencing was peripheral blood. This chain's CDR3 is CASSYSTDRDEAFF. The CDR3 DNA is TGCGCCAGCAGCTACTCAACTGACAGGGATGAAGCTTTCTTT.